The present T cell receptor (beta chain) was sequenced within a study of cytomegalovirus exposure and HLA in healthy donors. The ends were cut back, 9 bases at V and 4 bases at J, with 21 bases in the middle. From germline, CDR1 is SNHLY and CDR2 FYNNEI. The length of the CDR3 is 15 residues. The PCR made use of 60 Vbeta and 13 Jbeta primers. Assay used: immunoSEQ multiplex PCR; TCRdb lists only in-frame clones, some missing. The sample includes fewer than 200,000 clones, about four fifths seen only once; the top ten take around 14%. The chain links TRBV2 to TRBJ1-1, with a possible D match to TRBD1 (5 bases). This sequence originates from a woman younger than 45 in good health and CMV-seropositive. The sample consisted of PBMCs. The CDR3: CASKLQGPSATEAFF. The CDR3 nucleotides are TGTGCCAGTAAGCTGCAGGGCCCATCGGCCACTGAAGCTTTCTTT.